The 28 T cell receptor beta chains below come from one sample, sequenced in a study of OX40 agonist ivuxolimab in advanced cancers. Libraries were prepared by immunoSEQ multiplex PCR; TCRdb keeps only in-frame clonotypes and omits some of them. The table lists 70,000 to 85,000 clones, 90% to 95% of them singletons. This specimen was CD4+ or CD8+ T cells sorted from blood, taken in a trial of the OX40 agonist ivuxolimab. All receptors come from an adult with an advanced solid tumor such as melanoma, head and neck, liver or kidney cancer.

The CDR3 protein is CASILDGNTEAFF. CDR3 sequence (DNA): TGTGCCAGTATTCTCGACGGGAACACTGAAGCTTTCTTT. This chain joins TRBV19 and TRBJ1-1; D is ambiguous. This CDR3 spans 13 amino acids. Germline assignment: CDR1 LNHDA and CDR2 SQIVND (reference sequence). The V and J ends lost 7 bases and 1 base respectively, with 10 bases between them.

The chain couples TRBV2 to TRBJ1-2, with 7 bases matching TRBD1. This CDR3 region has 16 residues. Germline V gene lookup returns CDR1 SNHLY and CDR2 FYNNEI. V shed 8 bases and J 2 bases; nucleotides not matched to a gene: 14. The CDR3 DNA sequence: TGTGCCAGCCAACAGGGGTCATACTATAACAACTATGGCTACACCTTC. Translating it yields CASQQGSYYNNYGYTF.

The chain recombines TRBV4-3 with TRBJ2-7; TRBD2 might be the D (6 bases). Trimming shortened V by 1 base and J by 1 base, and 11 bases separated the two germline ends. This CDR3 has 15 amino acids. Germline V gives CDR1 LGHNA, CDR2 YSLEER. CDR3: CASSQVLATSYEQYF. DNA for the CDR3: TGCGCCAGCAGCCAAGTGCTAGCGACATCCTACGAGCAGTACTTC.

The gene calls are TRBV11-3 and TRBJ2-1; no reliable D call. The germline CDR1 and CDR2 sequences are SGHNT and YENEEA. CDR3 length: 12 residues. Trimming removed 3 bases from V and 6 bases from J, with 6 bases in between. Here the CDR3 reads CASSFSSNEQFF. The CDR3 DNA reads TGTGCCAGCAGCTTCTCTAGCAATGAGCAGTTCTTC.

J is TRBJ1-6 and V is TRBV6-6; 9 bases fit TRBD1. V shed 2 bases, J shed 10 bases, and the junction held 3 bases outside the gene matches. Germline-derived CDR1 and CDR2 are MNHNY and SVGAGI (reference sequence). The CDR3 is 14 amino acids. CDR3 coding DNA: TGTGCCAGCAGTTACGGGACAGGGACATCACCCCTCCACTTT. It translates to CASSYGTGTSPLHF.

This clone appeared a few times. The CDR3: CASSYSPQGYGYTF. CDR3 bases: TGTGCCAGCAGTTACTCGCCACAGGGGTATGGCTACACCTTC. The V call is TRBV6-6, the J call TRBJ1-2; TRBD1 agrees at 7 bases. V dropped 0 bases and J dropped 5; count of bases not matched to a gene: 3. CDR1 and CDR2 (germline): MNHNY, SVGAGI (reference sequence). The CDR3 contains 14 residues.

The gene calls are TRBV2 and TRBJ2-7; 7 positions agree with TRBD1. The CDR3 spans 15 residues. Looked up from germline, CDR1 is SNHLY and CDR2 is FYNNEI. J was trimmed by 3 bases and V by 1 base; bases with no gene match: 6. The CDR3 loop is CASSEGGGTNYEQYF. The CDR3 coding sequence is TGTGCCAGCAGTGAAGGAGGGGGCACTAACTACGAGCAGTACTTC. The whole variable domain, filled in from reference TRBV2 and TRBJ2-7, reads EPEVTQTPSHQVTQMGQEVILRCVPISNHLYFYWYRQILGQKVEFLVSFYNNEISEKSEIFDDQFSVERPDGSNFTLKIRSTKLEDSAMYFCASSEGGGTNYEQYFGPGTRLTVT.

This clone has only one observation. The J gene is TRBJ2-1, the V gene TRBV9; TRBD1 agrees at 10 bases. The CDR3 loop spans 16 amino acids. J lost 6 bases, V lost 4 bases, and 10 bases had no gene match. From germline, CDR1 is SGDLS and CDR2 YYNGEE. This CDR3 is CASSSSGTGVINEQFF. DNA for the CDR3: TGTGCCAGCAGCTCATCCGGGACAGGGGTAATCAATGAGCAGTTCTTC.

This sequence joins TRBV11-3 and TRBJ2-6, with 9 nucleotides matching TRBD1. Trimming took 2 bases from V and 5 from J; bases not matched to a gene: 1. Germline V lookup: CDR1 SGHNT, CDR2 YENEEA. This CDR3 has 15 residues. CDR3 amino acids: CASSLTGGRANVLTF. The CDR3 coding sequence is TGTGCCAGCAGCTTAACAGGGGGCAGGGCCAACGTCCTGACTTTC.

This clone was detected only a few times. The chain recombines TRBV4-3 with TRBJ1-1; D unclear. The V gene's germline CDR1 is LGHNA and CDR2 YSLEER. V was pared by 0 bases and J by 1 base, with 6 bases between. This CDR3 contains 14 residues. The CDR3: CASSQERANTEAFF. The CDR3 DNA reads TGCGCCAGCAGCCAAGAACGGGCGAACACTGAAGCTTTCTTT.

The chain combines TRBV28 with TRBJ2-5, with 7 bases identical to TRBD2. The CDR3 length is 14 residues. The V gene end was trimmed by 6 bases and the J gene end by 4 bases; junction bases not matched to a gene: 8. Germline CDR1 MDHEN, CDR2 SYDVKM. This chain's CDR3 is CASRTIAGVETQYF. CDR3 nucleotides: TGTGCCAGCAGGACCATAGCGGGTGTAGAGACCCAGTACTTC.

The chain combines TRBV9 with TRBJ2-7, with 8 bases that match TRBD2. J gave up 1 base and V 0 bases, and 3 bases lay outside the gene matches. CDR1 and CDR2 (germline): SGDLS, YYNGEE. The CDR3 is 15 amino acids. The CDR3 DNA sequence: TGTGCCAGCAGCGTAGGGACTAGCCAATCCTACGAGCAGTACTTC. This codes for CASSVGTSQSYEQYF. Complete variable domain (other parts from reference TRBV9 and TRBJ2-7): DSGVTQTPKHLITATGQRVTLRCSPRSGDLSVYWYQQSLDQGLQFLIQYYNGEERAKGNILERFSAQQFPDLHSELNLSSLELGDSALYFCASSVGTSQSYEQYFGPGTRLTVT.

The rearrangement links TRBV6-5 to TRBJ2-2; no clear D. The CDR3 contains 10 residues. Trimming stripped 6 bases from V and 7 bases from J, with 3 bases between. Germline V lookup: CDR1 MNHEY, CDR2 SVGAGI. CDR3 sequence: CASRDGELFF. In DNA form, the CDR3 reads TGTGCCAGCAGGGACGGGGAGCTGTTTTTT.

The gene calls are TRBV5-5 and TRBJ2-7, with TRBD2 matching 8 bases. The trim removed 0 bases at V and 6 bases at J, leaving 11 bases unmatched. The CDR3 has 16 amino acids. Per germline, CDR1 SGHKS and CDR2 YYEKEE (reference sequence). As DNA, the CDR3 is TGTGCCAGCAGCTTGGGGCCCGGGAGGGCCAGATCCGAGCAGTACTTC. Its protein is CASSLGPGRARSEQYF.

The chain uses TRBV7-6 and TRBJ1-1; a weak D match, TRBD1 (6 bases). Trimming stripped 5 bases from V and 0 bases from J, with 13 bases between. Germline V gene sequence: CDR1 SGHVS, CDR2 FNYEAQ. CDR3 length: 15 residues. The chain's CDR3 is CASSPSQGMNTEAFF. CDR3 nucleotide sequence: TGTGCCAGCAGCCCTTCCCAGGGGATGAACACTGAAGCTTTCTTT.

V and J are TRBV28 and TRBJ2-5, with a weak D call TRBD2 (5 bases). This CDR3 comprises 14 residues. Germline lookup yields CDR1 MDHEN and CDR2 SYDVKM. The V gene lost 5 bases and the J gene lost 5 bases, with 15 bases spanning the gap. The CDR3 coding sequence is TGTGCCAGCAGTATGGGAGCTTGGTGGGAGACCCAGTACTTC. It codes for CASSMGAWWETQYF.

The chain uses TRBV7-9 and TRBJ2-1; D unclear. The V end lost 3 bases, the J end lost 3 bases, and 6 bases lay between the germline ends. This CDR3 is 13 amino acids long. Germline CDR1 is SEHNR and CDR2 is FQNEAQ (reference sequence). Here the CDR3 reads CASSFYSYNEQFF. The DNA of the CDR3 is TGTGCCAGCAGCTTTTACAGCTACAATGAGCAGTTCTTC.

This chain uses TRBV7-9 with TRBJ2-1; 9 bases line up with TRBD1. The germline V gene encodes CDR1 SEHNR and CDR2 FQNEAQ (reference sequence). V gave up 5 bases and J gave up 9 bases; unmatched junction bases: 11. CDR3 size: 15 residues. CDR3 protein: CASSPGDRALVEQFF. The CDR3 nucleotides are TGTGCCAGCAGCCCCGGGGACAGGGCTCTGGTTGAGCAGTTCTTC.

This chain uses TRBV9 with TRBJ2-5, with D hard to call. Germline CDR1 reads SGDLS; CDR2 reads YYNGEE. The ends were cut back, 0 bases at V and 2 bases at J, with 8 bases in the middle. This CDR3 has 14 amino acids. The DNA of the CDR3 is TGTGCCAGCAGCGTAGACGCGGCTCAAGAGACCCAGTACTTC. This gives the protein CASSVDAAQETQYF.

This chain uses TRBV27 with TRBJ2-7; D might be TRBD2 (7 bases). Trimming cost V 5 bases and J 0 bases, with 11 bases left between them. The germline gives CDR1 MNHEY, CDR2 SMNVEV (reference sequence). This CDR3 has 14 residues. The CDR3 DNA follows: TGTGCCAGCAGTGCCGGGGGGCCCTCCTACGAGCAGTACTTC. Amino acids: CASSAGGPSYEQYF.

CDR3 DNA: TGTGCCAGCAGTATACCGGGACAGGGCACCGGGGAGCTGTTTTTT. Translated, it gives CASSIPGQGTGELFF. This chain uses TRBV27 with TRBJ2-2; 9 nucleotides line up with TRBD1. V lost 5 bases and J lost 4; bases outside the gene matches: 5. In germline, CDR1 is MNHEY, CDR2 SMNVEV (reference sequence). There are 15 residues in the CDR3.

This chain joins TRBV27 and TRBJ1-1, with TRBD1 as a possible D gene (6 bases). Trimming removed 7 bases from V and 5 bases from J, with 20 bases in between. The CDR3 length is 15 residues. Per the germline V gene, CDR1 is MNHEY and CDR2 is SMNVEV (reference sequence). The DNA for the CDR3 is TGTGCCAGCACCCAAAGGGGGGGTTTAAGGACTGAAGCTTTCTTT. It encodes CASTQRGGLRTEAFF.

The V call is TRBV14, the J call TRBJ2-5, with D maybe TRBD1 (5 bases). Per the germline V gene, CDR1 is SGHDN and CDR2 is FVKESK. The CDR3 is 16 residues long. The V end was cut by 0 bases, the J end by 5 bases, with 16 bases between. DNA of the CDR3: TGTGCCAGCAGCCAAGATGAAGGGGCTTCCGCGGAGACCCAGTACTTC. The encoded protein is CASSQDEGASAETQYF.

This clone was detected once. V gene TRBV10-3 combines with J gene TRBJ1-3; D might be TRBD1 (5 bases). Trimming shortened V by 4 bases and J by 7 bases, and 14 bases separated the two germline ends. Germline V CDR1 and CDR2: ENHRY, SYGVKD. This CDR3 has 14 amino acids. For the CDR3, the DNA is TGTGCCATCAGTGTGGGGGGAAGGTTCAACACCATATATTTT. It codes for CAISVGGRFNTIYF.

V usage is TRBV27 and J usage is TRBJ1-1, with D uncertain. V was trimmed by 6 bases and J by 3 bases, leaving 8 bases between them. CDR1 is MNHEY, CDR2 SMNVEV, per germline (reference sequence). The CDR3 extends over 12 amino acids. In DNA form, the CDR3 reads TGTGCCAGCAGCACCCCATACACTGAAGCTTTCTTT. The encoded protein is CASSTPYTEAFF.

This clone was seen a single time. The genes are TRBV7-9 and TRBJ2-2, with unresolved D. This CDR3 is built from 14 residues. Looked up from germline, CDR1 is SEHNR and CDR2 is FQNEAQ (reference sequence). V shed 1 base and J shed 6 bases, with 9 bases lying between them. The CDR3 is CASSLVGSSGELFF. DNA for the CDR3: TGTGCCAGCAGCTTAGTAGGGTCATCCGGGGAGCTGTTTTTT.

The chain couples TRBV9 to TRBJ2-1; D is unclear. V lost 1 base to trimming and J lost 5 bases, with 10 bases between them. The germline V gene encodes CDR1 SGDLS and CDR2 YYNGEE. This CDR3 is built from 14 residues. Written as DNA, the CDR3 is TGTGCCAGCAGCGTAAATAGTTGGGACAATGAGCAGTTCTTC. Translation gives CASSVNSWDNEQFF. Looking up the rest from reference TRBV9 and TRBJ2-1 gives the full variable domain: DSGVTQTPKHLITATGQRVTLRCSPRSGDLSVYWYQQSLDQGLQFLIQYYNGEERAKGNILERFSAQQFPDLHSELNLSSLELGDSALYFCASSVNSWDNEQFFGPGTRLTVL.

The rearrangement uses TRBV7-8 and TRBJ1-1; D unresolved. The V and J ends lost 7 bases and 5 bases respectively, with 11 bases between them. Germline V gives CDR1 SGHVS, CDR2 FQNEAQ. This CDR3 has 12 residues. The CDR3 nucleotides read TGTGCCAGCACCACAGAGGATACTGAAGCTTTCTTT. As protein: CASTTEDTEAFF.